This T cell receptor beta chain was found in a study of CD8 T cells in ankylosing spondylitis. General study findings and limits: Earlier studies detected some motif variants in reactive arthritis synovial fluid and blood. Reportedly, disease-linked clones are significantly enriched in ankylosing spondylitis patients' matched synovial fluid.

CDR1 is DFQATT and CDR2 is SNEGSKA in the germline V gene (reference sequence). This CDR3 contains 14 residues. The germline V and J ends were trimmed by 5 bases and 4 bases, with 12 bases remaining between them. There are a few counts of this clonotype. Its antigen is still unknown. Quantitative 5'-RACE with molecular barcodes produced the TCR beta libraries. TCRdb re-called the 5' RACE reads with MiXCR, one entry per CDR3 protein. The table lists hundreds of thousands of distinct CDR3 sequences, 8% to 9.5% of them singletons. The rearrangement joins TRBV20-1 to TRBJ2-6; D is possibly TRBD1 or TRBD2 (5 bases each). This TCR derives from a male donor with ankylosing spondylitis or in good health (not recorded which). Sample: blood, either unsorted or a sorted T cell fraction (not recorded which). The CDR3 region has the DNA TGCAGTGCTCGAGGGGTGGCCGGGGCCAACGTCCTGACTTTC. This codes for CSARGVAGANVLTF.